The TCR beta chain under discussion was sequenced for a study of tumor and adjacent non-tumor tissue in lung cancer. About the research overall: Histology: about 13 adenocarcinoma, a couple of squamous cell carcinoma, 1 small cell lung cancer.

The template was RNA from unsorted bulk tissue. TCRbeta libraries were built with three rounds of nested PCR, modified from ARM-PCR. From the multiplex PCR reads, TCRdb called clonotypes with MiXCR, one entry per CDR3 protein. The table includes 85,000 to 100,000 distinct CDR3 sequences, roughly 66% detected once. Remarks on this clonotype: This is likely a read error, given that the CDR3 carries no conserved phenylalanine or tryptophan at its end.

This receptor was taken from a man in his 60s with non-small cell lung cancer. Sequences were obtained from lung tumor tissue.

CDR3 in amino acids: CASSLDAGDEETQYL. CDR3 nucleotide sequence: TGTGCCAGCAGCCTAGATGCTGGAGACGAAGAGACCCAGTACTTA. The V call is TRBV11-3, the J call TRBJ2-5; D remains ambiguous. The CDR3 sequence is 15 residues long. Per the germline V gene, CDR1 is SGHNT and CDR2 is YENEEA.